This T cell receptor (beta chain) was identified in a study of Ad26.COV2.S vaccination and SARS-CoV-2 variants. Study-level background: In the COV1001 trial, the donor was in the Ad26.COV2.S arm. Ad26.COV2.S given intramuscularly, once or twice 56 days apart.

Treatment specified: roughly 18 received Ad26.COV2.S at low or high dose, single or two shots; several received placebo; per-sample allocation not given. Sampling occurred on day 63 after the first vaccine or placebo injection. This Boston cohort included adults aged 18-55 years. What was given as vaccine was an Ad26 vector encoding Wuhan-strain SARS-CoV-2 spike. V gave up 3 bases and J gave up 3 bases; unmatched junction bases: 11. The CDR3 runs 17 residues. The V gene's germline CDR1 is SGHRS and CDR2 YFSETQ. TCRdb's copy holds only in-frame clones and misses some; the assay was immunoSEQ multiplex PCR. This table has roughly 500,000 clones, about 88% appearing once.

The receptor comes from a person between 18 and 59 years old who received the Ad26.COV2.S COVID-19 vaccine or a placebo. This chain joins TRBV5-1 and TRBJ2-1; TRBD2 matches at 8 bases. The sequenced sample was peripheral blood, obtained in a trial of Ad26.COV2.S vaccine versus placebo. CDR3 in amino acids: CASSWTGTSGRYNEQFF. CDR3 bases: TGCGCCAGCAGCTGGACCGGAACTAGCGGCCGCTACAATGAGCAGTTCTTC.